This T cell receptor beta chain stems from a study of blood T cell repertoires in COVID-19. As for the study in general: The samples span acute and convalescent COVID-19 from the United States, Italy and Spain. From T cells, B-cell-depleted T cells, or PBMCs came the material, which was cDNA or gDNA.

The CDR3 runs to 19 residues. Germline assignment: CDR1 SGHVS and CDR2 FQNEAQ. Trimming removed 5 bases from V and 2 bases from J, with 25 bases in between. In the authors' workflow: Amplified reference gene primers provided the basis for estimating nucleated cell counts. Using immunoSEQ multiplex PCR, the repertoire was profiled, and TCRdb retains in-frame clones only, with some absent. The DNA gave D and trimming, while V, J and clone size come from that table. This sample has about 100,000 clones; 70% to 80% occur once, and the top ten carry less than 20%. V usage is TRBV7-8 and J usage is TRBJ1-3; D unresolved. The sequenced sample was peripheral blood. This receptor was identified in a human donor in a cohort sampled during active COVID-19. This CDR3 reads CASSRLGAQVVLAGNTIYF. CDR3 sequence (DNA): TGTGCCAGCAGCAGATTAGGCGCGCAGGTGGTACTAGCTGGAAACACCATATATTTT.